This T cell receptor beta chain was recorded in a study of early T cells in non-severe SARS-CoV-2 infection. The table lists this clonotype with a few counts. Each CDR3 protein is one row after TCRdb ran MiXCR on the 5' RACE reads. The sample consists of about 64,000 distinct CDR3 sequences, approximately 12% of them appearing once. The TCR sequence derives from an adult who was a healthcare worker with PCR-confirmed SARS-CoV-2 infection or an uninfected control (not recorded which). Source: whole blood, taken at baseline.

CDR3 protein: CASSGMVNTEAFF. The DNA of the CDR3 is TGTGCCAGCAGTGGAATGGTGAACACTGAAGCTTTCTTT. The V gene is TRBV6-1, the J gene TRBJ1-1; D gene ambiguous. Germline CDR1 reads MNHNS; CDR2 reads SASEGT. The CDR3 totals 13 residues. With 4 bases removed from V and 0 bases from J, the gap between germline ends came to 6 bases.